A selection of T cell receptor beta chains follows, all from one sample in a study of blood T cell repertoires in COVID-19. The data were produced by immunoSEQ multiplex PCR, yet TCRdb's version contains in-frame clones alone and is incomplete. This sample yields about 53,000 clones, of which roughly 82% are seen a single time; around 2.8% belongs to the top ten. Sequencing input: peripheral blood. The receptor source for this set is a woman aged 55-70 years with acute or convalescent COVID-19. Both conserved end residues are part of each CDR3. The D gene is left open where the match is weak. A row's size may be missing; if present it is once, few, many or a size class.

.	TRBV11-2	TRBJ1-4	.	CASSLGFRGELFF	TGTGCCAGCAGCTTAGGGTTCCGGGGAGAACTGTTTTTT
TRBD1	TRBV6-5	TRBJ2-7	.	CASSYSGDRGSAHF	TGTGCCAGCAGTTACTCTGGCGACAGGGGTTCCGCGCACTTC
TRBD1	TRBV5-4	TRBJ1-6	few	CASSFAPGQVNSPLHF	TGTGCCAGCAGCTTTGCCCCGGGACAGGTTAATTCACCCCTCCACTTT
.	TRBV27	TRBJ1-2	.	CASRTGSSNYGYTF	TGTGCCAGCAGAACAGGGAGTTCTAACTATGGCTACACCTTC
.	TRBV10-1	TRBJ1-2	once	CASSESLGGAGYTF	TGCGCCAGCAGTGAGTCCTTAGGAGGGGCAGGCTACACCTTC
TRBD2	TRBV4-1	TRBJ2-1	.	CASSLVWGKREAYNEQFF	TGCGCCAGCAGCCTCGTGTGGGGCAAGCGGGAAGCCTACAATGAGCAGTTCTTC
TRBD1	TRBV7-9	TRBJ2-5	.	CASSIRGRETQYF	TGTGCCAGCAGCATAAGGGGGCGGGAGACCCAGTACTTC
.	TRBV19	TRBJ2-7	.	CASSDSSLTYEQYF	TGTGCCAGTAGCGACAGTTCTCTAACCTACGAGCAGTACTTC
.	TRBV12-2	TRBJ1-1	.	CASRPPTVRRMFTEAFF	TGTGCAAGTCGTCCGCCGACAGTCCGCCGGATGTTCACTGAAGCTTTCTTT
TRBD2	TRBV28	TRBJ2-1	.	CASISLASGRNEQFF	TGTGCCAGCATCAGTTTGGCTAGCGGGAGGAATGAGCAGTTCTTC
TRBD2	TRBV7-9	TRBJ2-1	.	CASSPGLAWAEQFF	TGTGCCAGCAGCCCTGGACTAGCCTGGGCTGAGCAGTTCTTC
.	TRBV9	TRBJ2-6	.	CASTINTGSGANVLTF	TGTGCCAGCACTATCAATACGGGTTCTGGGGCCAACGTCCTGACTTTC
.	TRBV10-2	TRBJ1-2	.	CASSGTGDYGYTF	TGCGCCAGCAGTGGAACAGGAGACTATGGCTACACCTTC
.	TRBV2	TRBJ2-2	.	CASSERRANTGELFF	TGTGCCAGCAGTGAACGCCGCGCGAACACCGGGGAGCTGTTTTTT
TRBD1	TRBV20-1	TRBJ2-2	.	CSASRTGLTGELFF	TGCAGTGCTAGTCGGACAGGGCTCACCGGGGAGCTGTTTTTT
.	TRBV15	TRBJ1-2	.	CATSSASTIILRGYTF	TGTGCCACCAGCAGCGCCAGCACGATCATACTCAGGGGCTACACCTTC
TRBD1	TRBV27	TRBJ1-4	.	CASSPDRARRREKLFF	TGTGCCAGCAGCCCAGACAGGGCCCGCCGGCGTGAAAAACTGTTTTTT
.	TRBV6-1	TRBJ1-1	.	CASSYEGLNTEAFF	TGTGCCAGCAGTTATGAGGGCCTGAACACTGAAGCTTTCTTT
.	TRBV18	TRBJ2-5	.	CASSLEPLLADQETQYF	TGTGCCAGCTCACTGGAGCCCTTACTAGCAGATCAAGAGACCCAGTACTTC
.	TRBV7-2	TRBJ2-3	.	CASSLAGTFTDTQYF	TGTGCCAGCAGCTTAGCCGGGACATTCACTGATACGCAGTATTTT
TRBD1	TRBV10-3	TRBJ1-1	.	CAISRQGPNTEAFF	TGTGCCATCAGTAGACAGGGCCCGAACACTGAAGCTTTCTTT
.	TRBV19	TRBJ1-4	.	CASSAFRGKDEKLFF	TGTGCCAGTAGTGCCTTCAGGGGCAAGGATGAAAAACTGTTTTTT
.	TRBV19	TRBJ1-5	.	CASSTWAQNGQPQHF	TGTGCCAGTAGTACATGGGCGCAAAATGGTCAGCCCCAGCATTTT
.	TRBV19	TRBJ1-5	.	CASSIWGRASNQPQHF	TGTGCCAGTAGTATCTGGGGCAGGGCTAGCAATCAGCCCCAGCATTTT
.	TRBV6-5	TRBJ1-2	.	CASGETPAYGYTF	TGTGCCAGCGGGGAGACTCCTGCCTATGGCTACACCTTC